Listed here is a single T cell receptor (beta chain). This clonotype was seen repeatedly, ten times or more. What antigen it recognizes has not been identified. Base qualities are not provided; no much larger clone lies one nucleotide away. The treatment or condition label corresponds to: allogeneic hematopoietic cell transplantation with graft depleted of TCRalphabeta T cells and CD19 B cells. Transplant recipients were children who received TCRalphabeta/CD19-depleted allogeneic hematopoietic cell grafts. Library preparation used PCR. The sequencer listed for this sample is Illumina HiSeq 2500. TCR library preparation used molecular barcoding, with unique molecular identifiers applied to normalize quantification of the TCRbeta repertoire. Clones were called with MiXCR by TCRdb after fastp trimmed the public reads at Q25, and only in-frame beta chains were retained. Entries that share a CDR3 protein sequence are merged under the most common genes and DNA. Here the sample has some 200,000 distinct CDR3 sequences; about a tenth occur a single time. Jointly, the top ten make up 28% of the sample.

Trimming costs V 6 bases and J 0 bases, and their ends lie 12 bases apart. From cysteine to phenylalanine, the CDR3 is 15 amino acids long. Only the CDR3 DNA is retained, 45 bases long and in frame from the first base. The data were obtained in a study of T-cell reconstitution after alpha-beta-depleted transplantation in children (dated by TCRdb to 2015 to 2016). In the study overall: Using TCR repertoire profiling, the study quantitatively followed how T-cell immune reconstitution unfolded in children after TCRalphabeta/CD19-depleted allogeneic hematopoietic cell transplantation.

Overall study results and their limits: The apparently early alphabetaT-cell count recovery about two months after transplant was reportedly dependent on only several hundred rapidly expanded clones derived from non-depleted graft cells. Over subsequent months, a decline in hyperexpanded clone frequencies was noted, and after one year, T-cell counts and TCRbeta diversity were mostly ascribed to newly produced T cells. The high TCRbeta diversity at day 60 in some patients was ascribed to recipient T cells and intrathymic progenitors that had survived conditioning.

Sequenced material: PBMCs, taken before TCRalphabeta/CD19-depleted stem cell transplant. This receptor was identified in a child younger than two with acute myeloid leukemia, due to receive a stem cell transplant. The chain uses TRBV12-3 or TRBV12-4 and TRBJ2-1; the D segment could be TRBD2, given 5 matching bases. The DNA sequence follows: TGTGCCAGCAGCCTCACTAGAGGCTCCTACAATGAGCAGTTCTTC. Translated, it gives CASSLTRGSYNEQFF.